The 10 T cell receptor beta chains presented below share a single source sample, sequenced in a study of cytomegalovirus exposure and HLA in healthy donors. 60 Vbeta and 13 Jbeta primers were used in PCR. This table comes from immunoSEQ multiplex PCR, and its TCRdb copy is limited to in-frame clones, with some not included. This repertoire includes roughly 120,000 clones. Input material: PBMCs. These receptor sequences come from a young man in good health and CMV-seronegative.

The CDR3 spells CASSLRGSGGATNTGELFF. The CDR3 nucleotides are TGTGCCAGCAGCTTGCGGGGGAGCGGGGGGGCCACGAACACCGGGGAGCTGTTTTTT. J is TRBJ2-2 and V is TRBV7-6; TRBD2 agrees at 10 bases. Germline V gene data show CDR1 as SGHVS and CDR2 as FNYEAQ. Trimming took 3 bases from V and 0 from J; bases not matched to a gene: 10. The CDR3 has 19 amino acids.

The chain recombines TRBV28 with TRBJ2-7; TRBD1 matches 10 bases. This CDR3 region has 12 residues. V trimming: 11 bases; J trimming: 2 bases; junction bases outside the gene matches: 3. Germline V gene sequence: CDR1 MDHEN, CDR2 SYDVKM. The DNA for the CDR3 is TGTGCCGGGGGACAGGGGCCCTACGAGCAGTACTTC. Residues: CAGGQGPYEQYF.

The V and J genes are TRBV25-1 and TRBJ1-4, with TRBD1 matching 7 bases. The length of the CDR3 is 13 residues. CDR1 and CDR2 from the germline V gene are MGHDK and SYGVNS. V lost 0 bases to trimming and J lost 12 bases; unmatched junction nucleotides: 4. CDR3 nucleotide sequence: TGTGCCAGCAGTGAATACGGACAGGAGGAACTGTTTTTT. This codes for CASSEYGQEELFF.

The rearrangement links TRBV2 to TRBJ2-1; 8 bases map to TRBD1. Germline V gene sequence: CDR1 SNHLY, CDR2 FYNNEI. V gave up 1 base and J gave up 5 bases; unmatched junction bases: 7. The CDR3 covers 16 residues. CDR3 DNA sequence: TGTGCCAGCAGTGAAGAGGGGACAGGATTAGACAATGAGCAGTTCTTC. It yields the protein CASSEEGTGLDNEQFF.

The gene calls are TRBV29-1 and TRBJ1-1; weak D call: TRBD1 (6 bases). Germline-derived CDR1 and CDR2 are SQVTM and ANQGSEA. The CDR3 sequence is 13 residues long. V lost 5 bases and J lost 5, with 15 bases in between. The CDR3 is CSVQGSSWTEAFF. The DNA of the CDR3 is TGCAGCGTTCAGGGGTCAAGTTGGACTGAAGCTTTCTTT.

DNA for the CDR3: TGTGCCAGCAGCCCAGGGACTAGCGGGGGATACGAGCAGTACTTC. Translated: CASSPGTSGGYEQYF. The chain combines TRBV7-8 with TRBJ2-7, with TRBD2 matching 14 bases. Germline V gene data show CDR1 as SGHVS and CDR2 as FQNEAQ. CDR3 length equals 15 residues. J lost 4 bases, V lost 5 bases, and 4 bases had no gene match.

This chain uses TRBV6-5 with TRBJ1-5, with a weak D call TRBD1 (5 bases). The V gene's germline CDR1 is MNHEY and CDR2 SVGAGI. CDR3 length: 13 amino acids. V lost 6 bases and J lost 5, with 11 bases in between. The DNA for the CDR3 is TGTGCCAGCAGGTCCCGGGGGGATCAGCCCCAGCATTTT. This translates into CASRSRGDQPQHF.

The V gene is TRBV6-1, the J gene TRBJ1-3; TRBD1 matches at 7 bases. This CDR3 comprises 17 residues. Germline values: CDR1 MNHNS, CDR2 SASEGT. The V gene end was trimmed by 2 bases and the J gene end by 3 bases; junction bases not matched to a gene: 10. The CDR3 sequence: CASSEHSLGTVGNTIYF. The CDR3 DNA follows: TGTGCCAGCAGTGAACACTCATTAGGGACAGTTGGAAACACCATATATTTT.

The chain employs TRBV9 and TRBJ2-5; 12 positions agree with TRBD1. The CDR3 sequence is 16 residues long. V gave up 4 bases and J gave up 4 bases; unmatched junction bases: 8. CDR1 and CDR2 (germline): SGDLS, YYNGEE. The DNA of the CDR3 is TGTGCCAGCAGCCCTGGGACAGGGGGCGCGGGAGAGACCCAGTACTTC. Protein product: CASSPGTGGAGETQYF.

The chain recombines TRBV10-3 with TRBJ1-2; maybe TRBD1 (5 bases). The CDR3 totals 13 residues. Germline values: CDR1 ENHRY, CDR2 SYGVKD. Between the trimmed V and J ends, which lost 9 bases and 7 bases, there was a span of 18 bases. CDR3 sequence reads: CAIRGTGIGGYTF. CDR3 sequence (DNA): TGTGCCATTCGGGGGACGGGAATTGGTGGCTACACCTTC.